A selection of T cell receptor beta chains follows, all from one sample in a study of blood T cell repertoires in COVID-19. Some clones are missing from TCRdb's copy, which holds only in-frame ones; the method was immunoSEQ multiplex PCR. The sample has roughly 150,000 clones; roughly 80% are singletons. Sequencing was done on a sample of peripheral blood. These receptors were taken from a man aged 55 to 70 who had recovered from COVID-19. The CDR3 runs from the conserved cysteine through the conserved F or W. The D gene is left open where the match is weak. The size field is filled for only some rows; it gives once, few, many or a size class.

CDR3 DNA	CDR3 protein	V gene	J gene	D gene	clone size
TGTGCCAGCAGTCGACCGGGGTACACCGGGGAGCTGTTTTTT	CASSRPGYTGELFF	TRBV6-2/TRBV6-3	TRBJ2-2	-	-
TGTGCCACCAGATCAGGGGCGGCTGGCTATGGCTACACCTTC	CATRSGAAGYGYTF	TRBV10-3	TRBJ1-2	-	-
TGTGCCAGCTCACCACCGGGACAGGGTGGCACCGGGGAGCTGTTTTTT	CASSPPGQGGTGELFF	TRBV18	TRBJ2-2	TRBD1	-
TGTGCCAGCAGTTCTGGACAGGGGAGGGCTCAGCCCCAGCATTTT	CASSSGQGRAQPQHF	TRBV27	TRBJ1-5	TRBD1	-
TGTGCCAGCACCCACCTGGGGGCAGGAGAACTGTTTTTT	CASTHLGAGELFF	TRBV6-5	TRBJ2-2	-	once
TGTGCCAGCAGCGTAGAGGGACAGGGGGCGGAAGCTTTCTTT	CASSVEGQGAEAFF	TRBV9	TRBJ1-1	TRBD1	-
TGTGCCAGCAGCCAGGGGACTAGGGATTCGGGTGAGCAGTTCTTC	CASSQGTRDSGEQFF	TRBV7-6	TRBJ2-1	TRBD2	-
TGTGCCAGCAGTGCAACAGGGGGAAACACCATATATTTT	CASSATGGNTIYF	TRBV2	TRBJ1-3	-	-
TGTGCCAGTAGTATGCGGGACAGTGTCTACGAGCAGTACTTC	CASSMRDSVYEQYF	TRBV19	TRBJ2-7	-	once
TGTGCCAGCAGCCCCAGGGATGGCATTCAGTACTTC	CASSPRDGIQYF	TRBV7-9	TRBJ2-4	-	-
TGTGCCAGCAGCCCCGGGGGAACTGAAGCTTTCTTT	CASSPGGTEAFF	TRBV11-2	TRBJ1-1	-	-
TGTGCCAGCAGCTTAGATGGGTCAGGGGGCGCACCCGGGGAGCTGTTTTTT	CASSLDGSGGAPGELFF	TRBV11-2	TRBJ2-2	TRBD1	once
TGTGCCAGCAGTTGGGAGGACGGACTGCAGTATTTT	CASSWEDGLQYF	TRBV27	TRBJ2-3	-	-
TGTGCCAGCAGCTTGACTAGCGGGCCTTACAATGAGCAGTTCTTC	CASSLTSGPYNEQFF	TRBV7-2	TRBJ2-1	TRBD2	-
TGTGCCAGCAGCTCCCCTCGGACAGGCTACACCTTC	CASSSPRTGYTF	TRBV6-5	TRBJ1-2	-	-
TGTGCCAGCAGCTTAATGGCCCTTTACGAGCAGTACTTC	CASSLMALYEQYF	TRBV7-2	TRBJ2-7	-	few
TGTGCCAGCTCCCAACGTTCCGGACAGGGGAATGAAAAACTGTTTTTT	CASSQRSGQGNEKLFF	TRBV18	TRBJ1-4	TRBD1	-
TGTGCCAGTTCCGGGACTACGAACACCGGGGAGCTGTTTTTT	CASSGTTNTGELFF	TRBV6-5	TRBJ2-2	TRBD2	-
TGTGCCAGCAGCTTGCTCCGGACAGGGAGGCCCGGGGAGCTGTTTTTT	CASSLLRTGRPGELFF	TRBV5-8	TRBJ2-2	TRBD1	-
TGTGCCAGCAGGAGAGCGGGGGGGGAAACCGGGGAGCTGTTTTTT	CASRRAGGETGELFF	TRBV6-6	TRBJ2-2	TRBD2	-
TGTGCCAGCAGTTCCCAAGGGGCGGGAGGATACACTGAAGCTTTCTTT	CASSSQGAGGYTEAFF	TRBV6-6	TRBJ1-1	-	-
TGTGCCAGCAGTTTTAACAGGGCGAACTATGGCTACACCTTC	CASSFNRANYGYTF	TRBV28	TRBJ1-2	-	-
TGCGCCAGCAGCTTGGCGGGACAGGTTAATTCACCCCTCCACTTT	CASSLAGQVNSPLHF	TRBV5-1	TRBJ1-6	TRBD1	-
TGCGCCAGCAGCCCGACAGGCGCCAATAGCAATCAGCCCCAGCATTTT	CASSPTGANSNQPQHF	TRBV5-1	TRBJ1-5	-	-
TGTGCCAGCAGCCAAGGACAGGGGGCGAACGAGCAGTACTTC	CASSQGQGANEQYF	TRBV3-1/TRBV3-2	TRBJ2-7	TRBD1	few
TGTGCCAGCTCGGTCACAGGGCTAGCGGGAGCAGATACGCAGTATTTT	CASSVTGLAGADTQYF	TRBV18	TRBJ2-3	TRBD2	-
TGTGCCACCCGCAGACGAGGACTAAACTATGGCTACACCTTC	CATRRRGLNYGYTF	TRBV6-5	TRBJ1-2	-	-
TGTGCCAGCAGCTTAGCCCCAGCGGGAGAGGGGGAGCAGTTCTTC	CASSLAPAGEGEQFF	TRBV5-4	TRBJ2-1	TRBD2	-